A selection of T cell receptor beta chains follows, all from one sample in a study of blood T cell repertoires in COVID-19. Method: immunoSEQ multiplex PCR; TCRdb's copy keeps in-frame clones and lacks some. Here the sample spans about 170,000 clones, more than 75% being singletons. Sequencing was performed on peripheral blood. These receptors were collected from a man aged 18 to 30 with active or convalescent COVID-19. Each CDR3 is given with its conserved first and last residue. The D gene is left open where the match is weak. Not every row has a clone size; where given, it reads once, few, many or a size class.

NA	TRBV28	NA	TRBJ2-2	TGTGCCAGCAGTCCGCCCGGGGGGCTCACCGGGGAGCTGTTTTTT	CASSPPGGLTGELFF
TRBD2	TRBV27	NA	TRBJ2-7	TGTGCCAGCAGTTTCTTTGCGGGAGGGTACGAGCAGTACTTC	CASSFFAGGYEQYF
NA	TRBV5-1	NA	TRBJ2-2	TGCGCCAGCAGCTTTGGACAGCTGAACACCGGGGAGCTGTTTTTT	CASSFGQLNTGELFF
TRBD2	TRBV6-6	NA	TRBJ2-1	TGTGCCAGCAGTTACCTAGCGGGAGGGATAGAGCAGTTCTTC	CASSYLAGGIEQFF
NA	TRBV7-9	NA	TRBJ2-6	TGTGCCAGCAGCTTAACCGGGTTCCCCTCTGGGGCCAACGTCCTGACTTTC	CASSLTGFPSGANVLTF
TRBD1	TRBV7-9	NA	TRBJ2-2	TGTGCCAGCAGCTTAGGAGGGACAGGGACCAACACCGGGGAGCTGTTTTTT	CASSLGGTGTNTGELFF
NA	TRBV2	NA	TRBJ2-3	TGTGCCAGTTTCTTTGAGGGGGTTGGCACAGATACGCAGTATTTT	CASFFEGVGTDTQYF
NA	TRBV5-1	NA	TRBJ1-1	TGCGCCAGCAGTAAAATTGGAGGCAGGGGCACTGAAGCTTTCTTT	CASSKIGGRGTEAFF
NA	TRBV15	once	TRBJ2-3	TGTGCCACCAGCAGAGGGAACAGTGCCCGTAGTACAGATACGCAGTATTTT	CATSRGNSARSTDTQYF
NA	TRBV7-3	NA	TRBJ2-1	TGTGCCAGCAGCCTAACCGGGACTCCGTCCCAGGATGAGCAGTTCTTC	CASSLTGTPSQDEQFF
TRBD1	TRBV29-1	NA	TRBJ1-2	TGCAGCGTTGAAGATACAGGGGGCGCAGGGGGCTACACCTTC	CSVEDTGGAGGYTF
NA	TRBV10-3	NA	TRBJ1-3	TGTGCCATCAGATGGACAGATGGAAACACCATATATTTT	CAIRWTDGNTIYF
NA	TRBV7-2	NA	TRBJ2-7	TGTGCCAGCAGCTTACCCCCTGCGGGCGAGCAGTACTTC	CASSLPPAGEQYF
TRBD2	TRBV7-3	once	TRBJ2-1	TGTGCCAGCAGCTTTAGGGGACTAGCGGGAGGAGTTTACAATGAGCAGTTCTTC	CASSFRGLAGGVYNEQFF
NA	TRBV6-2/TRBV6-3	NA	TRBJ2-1	TGTGCCAGCAGTTACGTGGGGGAGCGGAGGGGAGAGCAGTTCTTC	CASSYVGERRGEQFF
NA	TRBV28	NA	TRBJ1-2	TGTGCCAGCAGTTCGTCTACTCTAGGGGGCTATGGCTACACCTTC	CASSSSTLGGYGYTF
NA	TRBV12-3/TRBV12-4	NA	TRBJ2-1	TGTGCCAGCAGGAACTCGGGGGAGCAGTTCTTC	CASRNSGEQFF
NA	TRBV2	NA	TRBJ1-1	TGTGCCAGCAGGGACACTTCGAACACTGAAGCTTTCTTT	CASRDTSNTEAFF
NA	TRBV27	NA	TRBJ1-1	TGTGCCAGCTGGGAGGGGCGGACTGAAGCTTTCTTT	CASWEGRTEAFF
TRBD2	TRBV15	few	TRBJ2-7	TGTGCCACCAGCAGTACCGCGGGAGAGGGAGAGCAGTACTTC	CATSSTAGEGEQYF
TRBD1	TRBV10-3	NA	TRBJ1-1	TGTGCCATCAGTGAGTCATCTTCGTGGACAGGGTTCGCTGAAGCTTTCTTT	CAISESSSWTGFAEAFF
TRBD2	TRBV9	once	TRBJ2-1	TGTGCCAGCAGCGTAGACGGGAGGAGCAATGAGCAGTTCTTC	CASSVDGRSNEQFF
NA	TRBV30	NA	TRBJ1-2	TGTGCCTCCTATAATAACCTAAGGGGATATGGCTACACCTTC	CASYNNLRGYGYTF
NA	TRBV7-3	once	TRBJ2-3	TGTGCCAGCAGCTTAATCAGGGTAAAACGAGATACGCAGTATTTT	CASSLIRVKRDTQYF
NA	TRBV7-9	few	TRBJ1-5	TGTGCCAGCAGCTCTACAGGGAGGGATCAGCCCCAGCATTTT	CASSSTGRDQPQHF
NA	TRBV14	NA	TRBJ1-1	TGTGCCAGTACACTACAGGGCGAAGCTTTCTTT	CASTLQGEAFF
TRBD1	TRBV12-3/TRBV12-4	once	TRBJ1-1	TGTGCCAGCAGTTTGGGTGGACAGGTCGAAGCTTTCTTT	CASSLGGQVEAFF
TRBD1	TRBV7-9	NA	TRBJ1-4	TGTGCCAGCAGCTTAGCTGCCTGGGGGGACAGTATAAATGAAAAACTGTTTTTT	CASSLAAWGDSINEKLFF
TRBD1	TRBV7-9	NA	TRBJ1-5	TGTGCCAGCAGCTTAGTTCCGGGACAGGGGGCTAAAAATCAGCCCCAGCATTTT	CASSLVPGQGAKNQPQHF
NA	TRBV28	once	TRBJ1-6	TGTGCCAGCAGTTTAACAGGGCCGTATCTTATAGATAATTCACCCCTCCACTTT	CASSLTGPYLIDNSPLHF
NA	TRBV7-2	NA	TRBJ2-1	TGTGCCAGCAGCCTCAGGGTCAATGAGCAGTTCTTC	CASSLRVNEQFF
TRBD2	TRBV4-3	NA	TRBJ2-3	TGCGCCAGCAGCCAACACCGGGCTAGCGGGATCCTAACAGATACGCAGTATTTT	CASSQHRASGILTDTQYF
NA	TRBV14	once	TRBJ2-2	TGTGCCAGCAGCCACCTGGCCCCAGACACCGGGGAGCTGTTTTTT	CASSHLAPDTGELFF
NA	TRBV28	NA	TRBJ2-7	TGTGCCAGCAGTATTAGCGGGACAGCCTACGAGCAGTACTTC	CASSISGTAYEQYF
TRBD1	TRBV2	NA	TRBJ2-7	TGTGCCAGCAGTGGAGAGGGGGCGGTCCACGAGCAGTACTTC	CASSGEGAVHEQYF
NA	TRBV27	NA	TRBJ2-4	TGTGCCAGCAGTTGGGCTGGCTTGACGGCCAAAAACATTCAGTACTTC	CASSWAGLTAKNIQYF
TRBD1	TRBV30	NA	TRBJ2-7	TGTGCCTGGAGTGTACCGGGACAGGCGCTCTACGAGCAGTACTTC	CAWSVPGQALYEQYF
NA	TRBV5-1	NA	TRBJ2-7	TGCGCCAGCAGCATACAGGGTCACGAGCAGTACTTC	CASSIQGHEQYF
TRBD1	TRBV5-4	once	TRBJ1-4	TGTGCCAGCAGCCGGGACAGGTCAAGTGAAAAACTGTTTTTT	CASSRDRSSEKLFF
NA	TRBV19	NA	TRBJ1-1	TGTGCCAGTAGAATCCAGGGGAGTCGGACTGAAGCTTTCTTT	CASRIQGSRTEAFF
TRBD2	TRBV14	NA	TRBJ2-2	TGTGCCAGCAGCCAAGAACTAGCGGGAGCCGGGGAGCTGTTTTTT	CASSQELAGAGELFF
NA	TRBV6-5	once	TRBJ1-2	TGTGCCAGCAGTTACTCAATATGGACTGCTAACTATGGCTACACCTTC	CASSYSIWTANYGYTF
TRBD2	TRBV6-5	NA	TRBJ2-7	TGTGCCAGCAGTTATACGTTTGGCGGGAGCTCCTACGAGCAGTACTTC	CASSYTFGGSSYEQYF
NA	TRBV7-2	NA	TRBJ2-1	TGTGCCAGCAGCACCCAGACTGGGTCCCCTCAGTTCTTC	CASSTQTGSPQFF
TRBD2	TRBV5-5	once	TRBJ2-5	TGTGCCAGCAGTTCCAGAGCGGGAGGGCCCGAGACCCAGTACTTC	CASSSRAGGPETQYF
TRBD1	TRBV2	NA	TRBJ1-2	TGTGCCAGCAGTCCGTTGGACAGGGAGTATGGCTACACCTTC	CASSPLDREYGYTF
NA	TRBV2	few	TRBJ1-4	TGTGCCAGCGAGGGGGGGGCGGCTAATGAAAAACTGTTTTTT	CASEGGAANEKLFF